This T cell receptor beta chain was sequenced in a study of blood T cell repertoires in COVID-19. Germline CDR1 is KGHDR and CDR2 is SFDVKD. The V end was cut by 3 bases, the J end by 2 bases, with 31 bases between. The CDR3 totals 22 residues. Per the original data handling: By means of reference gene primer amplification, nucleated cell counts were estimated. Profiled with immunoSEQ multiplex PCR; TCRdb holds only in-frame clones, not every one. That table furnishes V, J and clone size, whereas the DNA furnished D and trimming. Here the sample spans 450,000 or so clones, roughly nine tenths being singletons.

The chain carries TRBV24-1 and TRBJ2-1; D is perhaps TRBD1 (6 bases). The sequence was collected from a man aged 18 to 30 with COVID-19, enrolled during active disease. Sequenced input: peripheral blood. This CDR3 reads CATSDNGMGASSELGTYNEQFF. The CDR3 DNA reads TGTGCCACCAGTGATAACGGCATGGGGGCGAGCTCGGAACTTGGTACCTACAATGAGCAGTTCTTC.